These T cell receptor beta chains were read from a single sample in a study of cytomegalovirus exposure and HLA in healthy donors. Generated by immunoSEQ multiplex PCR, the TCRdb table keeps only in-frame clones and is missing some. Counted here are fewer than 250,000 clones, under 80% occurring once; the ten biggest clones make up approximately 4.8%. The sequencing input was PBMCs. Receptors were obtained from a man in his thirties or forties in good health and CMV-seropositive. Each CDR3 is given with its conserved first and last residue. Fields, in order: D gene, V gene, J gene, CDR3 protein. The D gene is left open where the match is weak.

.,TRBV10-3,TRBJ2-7,CAISEEQLCEQYF
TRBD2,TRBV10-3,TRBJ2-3,CAISLGTSGSGTQYF
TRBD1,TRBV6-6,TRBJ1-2,CASSSRQGGTYGYTF
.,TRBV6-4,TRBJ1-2,CARVKQGYGYTF
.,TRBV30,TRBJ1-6,CAWSVPRGRNSPLHF
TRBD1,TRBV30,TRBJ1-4,CAWSDRGQTWEKLFF
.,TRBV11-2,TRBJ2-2,CASSLRQGGTGELFF
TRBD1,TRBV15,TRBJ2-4,CATTPGQKNIQYF
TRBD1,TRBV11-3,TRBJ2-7,CASSRQGSYEQYF
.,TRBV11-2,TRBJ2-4,CASSLGGALAKNIQYF
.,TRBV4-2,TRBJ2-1,CASSQEISDEQFF
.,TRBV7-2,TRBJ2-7,CASSLSYRDTEQYF
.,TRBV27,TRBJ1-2,CASSQGTYYGYTF
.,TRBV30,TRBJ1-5,CAWAIKQGFNQPQHF
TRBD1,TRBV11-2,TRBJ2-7,CASSLQGAYEQYF
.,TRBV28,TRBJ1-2,CASSFDVSGGYTF
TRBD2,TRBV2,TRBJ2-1,CASSEKLWLAGEDEQFF
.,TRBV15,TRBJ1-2,CATSHPPAPLADKFRYTF
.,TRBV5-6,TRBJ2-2,CASSFMGRAGELFF
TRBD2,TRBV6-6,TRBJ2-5,CASRGLAGVQETQYF
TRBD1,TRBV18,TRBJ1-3,CASSPGTGSGNTIYF
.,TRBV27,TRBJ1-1,CASSLSGGYTEAFF
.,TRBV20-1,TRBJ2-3,CSARRSDTQYF
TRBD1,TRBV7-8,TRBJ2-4,CASSLDVGTGVLNIQYF
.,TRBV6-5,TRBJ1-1,CASKTVGRTEAFF
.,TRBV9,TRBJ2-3,CASSVANWGGPSTDTQYF
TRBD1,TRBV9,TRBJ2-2,CASSRRGRDTGELFF
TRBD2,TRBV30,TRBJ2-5,CAWTPGGLAGGETQYF
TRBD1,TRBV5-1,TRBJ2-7,CASSLALDRGVDVQYF
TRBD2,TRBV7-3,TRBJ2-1,CASSLRASGDNEQFF
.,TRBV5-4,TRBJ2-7,CASSFGQQAYEQYF
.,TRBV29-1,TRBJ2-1,CSVEVYSSYNEQFF
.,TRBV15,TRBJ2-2,CATSRDSVSGELFF
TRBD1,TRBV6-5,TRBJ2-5,CASSYTTGGQETQYF
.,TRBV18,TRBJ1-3,CASSPPSVPGNTIYF
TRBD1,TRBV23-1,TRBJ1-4,CASVPGQVGEKLFF
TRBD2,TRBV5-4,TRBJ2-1,CASSLDPGGYNEQFF
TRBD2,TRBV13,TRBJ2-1,CASSWTSGSSYNEQFF
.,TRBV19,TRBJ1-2,CASSTTPMEGGYGYTF
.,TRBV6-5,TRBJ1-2,CASSRTESYGYTF
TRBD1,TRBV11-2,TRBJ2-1,CASRPDRGSYNEQFF
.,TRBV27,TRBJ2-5,CASSLSAQETQYF
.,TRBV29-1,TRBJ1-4,CSVSSSGQGGPNEKLFF
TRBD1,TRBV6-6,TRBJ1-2,CASSSDRGGGGYTF
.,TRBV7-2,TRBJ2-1,CASSLEDYNEQFF
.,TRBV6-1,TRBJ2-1,CASSLLRGSYNEQFF
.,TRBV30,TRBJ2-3,CAWSRSGKRSDTQYF